Each of the 26 T cell receptor beta chains below was sequenced from the same sample in a study of neoadjuvant anti-PD-1 for oral cavity cancer. Time point of the sample: after neoadjuvant nivolumab, at surgical resection. Profiling relied on immunoSEQ multiplex PCR, and the TCRdb table lists in-frame clones only, not all of them. The table shows about 10,000 clones, with 50% to 80% occurring only once. The sequencing used PBMCs, collected after nivolumab (anti-PD-1) treatment. These receptors originate from a person aged 35 to 85 with oral cavity squamous cell carcinoma.

This clone was detected only a few times. V and J are TRBV6-1 and TRBJ1-2; a weak D match, TRBD1 (5 bases). V gave up 0 bases and J gave up 4 bases, with 9 bases separating them. Germline V gives CDR1 MNHNS, CDR2 SASEGT. The CDR3 contains 14 residues. The CDR3 DNA reads as TGTGCCAGCAGTGAAGCGGGGGAAACCTATGGCTACACCTTC. Encoded protein: CASSEAGETYGYTF.

The V call is TRBV5-6, the J call TRBJ2-7; 10 nucleotides align to TRBD1. V shed 4 bases and J 9 bases; nucleotides not matched to a gene: 22. The CDR3 consists of 18 residues. The germline V gene has CDR1 SGHDT and CDR2 YYEEEE. CDR3 in amino acids: CASSPGTGATRTQFVQYF. CDR3 nucleotides: TGTGCCAGCAGCCCTGGGACAGGGGCCACTAGGACTCAGTTCGTGCAGTACTTC.

The chain employs TRBV28 and TRBJ1-2; a weak D match, TRBD1 (5 bases). The CDR3 consists of 12 residues. V lost 6 bases and J 0 bases, leaving 5 bases between the germline ends. The germline V gene encodes CDR1 MDHEN and CDR2 SYDVKM. The CDR3, as DNA: TGTGCCAGCAGGGGACCTAACTATGGCTACACCTTC. Translation gives CASRGPNYGYTF.

This sequence joins TRBV14 and TRBJ1-2; D uncertain. The V end was cut by 4 bases, the J end by 4 bases, with 13 bases between. CDR3 length equals 14 residues. Per germline, CDR1 SGHDN and CDR2 FVKESK. The CDR3 DNA follows: TGTGCCAGCAGCCCTCTGGGGTGGGGCTATGGCTACACCTTC. Its translation: CASSPLGWGYGYTF.

This clone has more than one count but fewer than ten. The chain recombines TRBV7-2 with TRBJ1-5; D not certain. The length of the CDR3 is 13 residues. Trimming removed 5 bases from V and 9 bases from J, with 14 bases in between. CDR1 and CDR2 from the germline V gene are SGHTA and FQGNSA. Written as DNA, the CDR3 is TGTGCCAGCAGCCGGGATAGTATTGGGCCCCAGCATTTT. Its protein is CASSRDSIGPQHF.

The V call is TRBV28, the J call TRBJ2-1, with D possibly matching TRBD2 (5 bases). Trimming removed 11 bases from V and 4 bases from J, with 18 bases in between. The CDR3 contains 14 residues. Germline V lookup: CDR1 MDHEN, CDR2 SYDVKM. CDR3 residues: CAARRRHPYNEQFF. The CDR3 DNA follows: TGTGCCGCAAGGAGGAGACATCCTTACAATGAGCAGTTCTTC.

The V gene is TRBV9, the J gene TRBJ1-1, with a weak D call TRBD1 (6 bases). This CDR3 has 14 amino acids. Germline V gives CDR1 SGDLS, CDR2 YYNGEE. Trimming pared 0 bases from V and 1 base from J, leaving 7 bases between. This chain's CDR3 is CASSVDRANTEAFF. The CDR3 nucleotides are TGTGCCAGCAGCGTAGACAGGGCGAACACTGAAGCTTTCTTT.

The rearrangement links TRBV6-1 to TRBJ1-1, with D unresolved. V was pared by 6 bases and J by 3 bases, with 14 bases between. The length of the CDR3 is 14 residues. Germline V gene sequence: CDR1 MNHNS, CDR2 SASEGT. CDR3 DNA sequence: TGTGCCAGCAGAAATTATGTCGGGGACACTGAAGCTTTCTTT. Protein sequence: CASRNYVGDTEAFF.

This chain uses TRBV29-1 with TRBJ1-2; D unresolved. The CDR3 covers 12 residues. Germline lookup yields CDR1 SQVTM and CDR2 ANQGSEA. The germline V and J ends were trimmed by 5 bases and 4 bases, with 11 bases remaining between them. CDR3 sequence: CSVPRGSYGYTF. In DNA, the CDR3 is TGCAGCGTTCCTCGAGGTTCCTATGGCTACACCTTC.

This clone is large (0.1 to 1%) in the sample. The J gene is TRBJ1-1, the V gene TRBV18; D is ambiguous. V lost 2 bases and J lost 0, with 16 bases in between. Per germline, CDR1 KGHSH and CDR2 LQKENI. CDR3 length: 17 residues. The CDR3 sequence is CASSPLPSDVMNTEAFF. CDR3 in DNA: TGTGCCAGCTCACCATTGCCAAGTGACGTAATGAACACTGAAGCTTTCTTT.

The rearrangement uses TRBV19 and TRBJ2-2; 8 positions match TRBD2. Germline V gives CDR1 LNHDA, CDR2 SQIVND (reference sequence). This CDR3 is built from 14 residues. The J segment lost 5 bases and the V segment lost 7 bases, leaving 6 bases of the junction unmatched. CDR3 in amino acids: CASNPGGRTGELFF. CDR3 nucleotide sequence: TGTGCCAGTAATCCGGGGGGGCGTACCGGGGAGCTGTTTTTT.

The rearrangement uses TRBV13 and TRBJ2-1; 7 bases fit TRBD2. The CDR3 spans 14 residues. In germline, CDR1 is PRHDT, CDR2 FYEKMQ (reference sequence). J lost 10 bases, V lost 6 bases, and 12 bases had no gene match. CDR3 nucleotide sequence: TGTGCCAGCAGGTTCAGACTAGCCTCAACCGAGCAGTTCTTC. Encoded protein: CASRFRLASTEQFF.

The V and J genes are TRBV7-8 and TRBJ2-7; D remains ambiguous. The CDR3 is 12 amino acids. V was trimmed by 1 base and J by 3 bases, leaving 4 bases between them. In germline, CDR1 is SGHVS, CDR2 FQNEAQ. The CDR3 sequence is CASSLDNYEQYF. The CDR3, as DNA: TGTGCCAGCAGCTTAGACAACTACGAGCAGTACTTC.

This sequence joins TRBV4-2 and TRBJ2-3; tentatively, D is TRBD2 (6 bases). V was pared by 7 bases and J by 6 bases, with 14 bases between. CDR1 is LGHNA, CDR2 YNFKEQ, per germline. CDR3 length: 13 residues. The CDR3 nucleotides are TGTGCCAGCACCCTTGGGCGGGACGATACGCAGTATTTT. This gives the protein CASTLGRDDTQYF.

The CDR3 spells CASSVGQGASGYTF. The DNA for the CDR3 is TGTGCCAGCAGTGTCGGACAGGGGGCCTCTGGCTACACCTTC. The chain joins TRBV6-4 to TRBJ1-2; 11 nucleotides align to TRBD1. With 4 bases clipped from V and 7 bases from J, the junction kept 5 bases outside the gene matches. Looked up from germline, CDR1 is MRHNA and CDR2 is SNTAGT. CDR3 size: 14 residues.

The chain employs TRBV20-1 and TRBJ2-5; no firm D call. V was cut by 6 bases and J by 5 bases, with 10 bases left in between. Germline lookup yields CDR1 DFQATT and CDR2 SNEGSKA (reference sequence). The CDR3 covers 11 residues. The CDR3 here is CSAVGLETQYF. The CDR3 coding sequence is TGCAGTGCCGTCGGTTTGGAGACCCAGTACTTC.

This chain links TRBV25-1 with TRBJ1-6; D is uncertain. The CDR3 contains 17 residues. Germline V gene sequence: CDR1 MGHDK, CDR2 SYGVNS. Trimming took 2 bases from V and 0 from J, leaving 11 bases between them. The CDR3 DNA reads as TGTGCCAGCAGTGAAGCGGACGGGAACTCCTATAATTCACCCCTCCACTTT. Translating gives CASSEADGNSYNSPLHF.

A single count supports this clone. The chain recombines TRBV19 with TRBJ2-2; TRBD1 might be the D (6 bases). This CDR3 is built from 14 residues. V was pared by 6 bases and J by 2 bases, with 10 bases between. Germline assignment: CDR1 LNHDA and CDR2 SQIVND (reference sequence). The CDR3 DNA reads as TGTGCCAGTAGCAGGGGCACCAACACCGGGGAGCTGTTTTTT. It codes for CASSRGTNTGELFF.

This clone showed up just a few times. CDR3 nucleotide sequence: TGTGCCAGCAGCCAAGGTCGCCGGACCCAGTACTTC. Its protein is CASSQGRRTQYF. The chain has TRBV14 and TRBJ2-5, with D unresolved. V lost 1 base to trimming and J lost 7 bases, with 7 bases between them. CDR3 length equals 12 residues. The germline V gene has CDR1 SGHDN and CDR2 FVKESK.

The chain carries TRBV5-4 and TRBJ2-1; D possibly corresponds to TRBD2 (5 bases). The CDR3 has 14 residues. V was cut by 7 bases and J by 3 bases, with 14 bases left in between. Germline loops: CDR1 SGHNT, CDR2 YYREEE (reference sequence). The DNA of the CDR3 is TGTGCCAGCCCCGCCATTGGGAGCTACAATGAGCAGTTCTTC. This translates into CASPAIGSYNEQFF. The full variable domain, with the rest looked up from reference TRBV5-4 and TRBJ2-1, is ETGVTQSPTHLIKTRGQQVTLRCSSQSGHNTVSWYQQALGQGPQFIFQYYREEENGRGNFPPRFSGLQFPNYSSELNVNALELDDSALYLCASPAIGSYNEQFFGPGTRLTVL.

This clone was observed a few times. The chain carries TRBV27 and TRBJ2-1; 10 bases are a match to TRBD2. The germline V gene encodes CDR1 MNHEY and CDR2 SMNVEV (reference sequence). CDR3 length: 18 residues. V trimming: 2 bases; J trimming: 5 bases; junction bases outside the gene matches: 12. In DNA, the CDR3 is TGTGCCAGCAGTTTAATCTCTTCAGCGGGAGGGCCAAACAATGAGCAGTTCTTC. This translates into CASSLISSAGGPNNEQFF.

This chain links TRBV5-1 with TRBJ2-5; no firm D call. Trimming removed 4 bases from V and 2 bases from J, with 12 bases in between. Germline V lookup: CDR1 SGHRS, CDR2 YFSETQ. This CDR3 spans 14 amino acids. The CDR3 is CASSPVGSQETQYF. The CDR3 DNA reads as TGCGCCAGCAGCCCCGTGGGGTCACAAGAGACCCAGTACTTC. The full variable domain, rest sourced from reference TRBV5-1 and TRBJ2-5, is KAGVTQTPRYLIKTRGQQVTLSCSPISGHRSVSWYQQTPGQGLQFLFEYFSETQRNKGNFPGRFSGRQFSNSRSEMNVSTLELGDSALYLCASSPVGSQETQYFGPGTRLLVL.

With respect to this clone: An end of the junction differs from the germline gene, which may be a read error. The gene calls are TRBV27 and TRBJ2-6; possibly TRBD2 for D (6 bases). Germline CDR1 is MNHEY and CDR2 is SMNVEV (reference sequence). CDR3 length: 17 residues. In DNA form, the CDR3 reads TGTGCCAGCAGTATATCGGGACTTCCCTCTGGGGCCAACGTCCTGACTTTC. This gives the protein CASSISGLPSGANVLTF.

This clone was counted between two and nine times. This chain joins TRBV6-5 and TRBJ1-2; no reliable D call. Trimming cost V 7 bases and J 4 bases, with 7 bases left between them. Germline V gene data show CDR1 as MNHEY and CDR2 as SVGAGI. This CDR3 has 11 amino acids. The CDR3 loop is CASIGTYGYTF. The CDR3 nucleotides are TGTGCCAGCATCGGCACCTATGGCTACACCTTC.

The gene calls are TRBV5-1 and TRBJ2-7, with 7 bases that match TRBD2. The length of the CDR3 is 15 residues. V lost 0 bases to trimming and J lost 0 bases; unmatched junction nucleotides: 3. Germline-derived CDR1 and CDR2 are SGHRS and YFSETQ. The CDR3 protein is CASSLVASGSYEQYF. CDR3 sequence (DNA): TGCGCCAGCAGCTTGGTGGCTAGCGGCTCCTACGAGCAGTACTTC.

The chain has TRBV6-6 and TRBJ1-3; the D is unclear. V was cut by 7 bases and J by 2 bases, with 12 bases left in between. Germline-derived CDR1 and CDR2 are MNHNY and SVGAGI (reference sequence). There are 14 residues in the CDR3. The CDR3 spells CASIWGRAGNTIYF. Written as DNA, the CDR3 is TGTGCCAGCATTTGGGGAAGGGCTGGAAACACCATATATTTT.